A few counts support the clone carrying this T cell receptor (beta chain). Germline V gene lookup returns CDR1 DFQATT and CDR2 SNEGSKA (reference sequence). V lost 0 bases and J 9 bases, leaving 18 bases between the germline ends. The CDR3 contains 15 residues. This specimen belongs to a study of CD4 and CD8 cells across lung adenocarcinoma regions. TCRdb recomputed calls from the PCR reads with MiXCR, one row per CDR3 protein. The table shows around 15,000 distinct CDR3 sequences, with approximately 43% occurring only once. Samples came from patients with localized non-small cell lung adenocarcinoma.

This sequence was found in a male donor with lung adenocarcinoma. The CD4 and CD8 labels of this study may be unreliable. This chain uses TRBV20-1 with TRBJ2-1, with D unresolved. The sequenced sample was CD4+ T cells from the center of a lung tumor. CDR3 region: CSARDGLGISGEQFF. The CDR3 nucleotides are TGCAGTGCTAGAGATGGGTTGGGGATCTCTGGTGAGCAGTTCTTC.